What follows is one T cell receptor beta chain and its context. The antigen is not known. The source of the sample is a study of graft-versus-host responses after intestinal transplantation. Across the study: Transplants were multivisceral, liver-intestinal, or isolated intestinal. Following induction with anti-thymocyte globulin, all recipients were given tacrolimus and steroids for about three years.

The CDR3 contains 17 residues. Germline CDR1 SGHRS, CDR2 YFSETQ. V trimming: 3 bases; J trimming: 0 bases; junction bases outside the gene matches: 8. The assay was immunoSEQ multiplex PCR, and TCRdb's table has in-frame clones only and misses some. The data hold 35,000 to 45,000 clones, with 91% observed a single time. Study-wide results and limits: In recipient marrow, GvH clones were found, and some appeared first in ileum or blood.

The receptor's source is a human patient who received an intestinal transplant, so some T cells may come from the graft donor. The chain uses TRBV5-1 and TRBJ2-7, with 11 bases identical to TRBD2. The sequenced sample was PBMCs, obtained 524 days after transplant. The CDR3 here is CASSSWGLADSSYEQYF. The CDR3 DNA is TGCGCCAGCAGCTCCTGGGGACTAGCGGACAGCTCCTACGAGCAGTACTTC.